This entry features one T cell receptor beta chain sequence. Its antigen is not identified. The entry originates in a study of T cells in Graves' hyperthyroidism and ophthalmopathy. Notes on the study in general: Ophthalmopathy and stable hyperthyroidism were separated by a 13 V-J model. Median prediction lead before ophthalmopathy onset was roughly 6 months with the model.

TCR beta CDR3 regions were amplified from RNA transcripts. The TCR CDR3 first-round RT-PCR relied on the HTBI primer set. TCRdb reprocessed the multiplex PCR reads via MiXCR and lists one record per CDR3 protein. The sample comprises more than 350,000 distinct CDR3 sequences, around 15% of which are singletons, and about 21% rests with the top ten. Trimming cost V 5 bases and J 2 bases; bases outside gene matches: 7. Germline V lookup: CDR1 SEHNR, CDR2 FQNEAQ (reference sequence). The length of the CDR3 is 15 residues. The rearrangement links TRBV7-9 to TRBJ1-2; 8 nucleotides line up with TRBD1. Material: blood. This TCR was recovered from a woman aged 60-75 years with Graves' ophthalmopathy. The CDR3 is CASSRDRGPNYGYTF. The CDR3 DNA reads as TGTGCCAGCAGCCGCGACAGGGGTCCAAACTATGGCTACACCTTC. Variable domain in full (rest from reference TRBV7-9 and TRBJ1-2): DTGVSQNPRHKITKRGQNVTFRCDPISEHNRLYWYRQTLGQGPEFLTYFQNEAQLEKSRLLSDRFSAERPKGSFSTLEIQRTEQGDSAMYLCASSRDRGPNYGYTFGSGTRLTVV.